A selection of T cell receptor beta chains follows, all from one sample in a study of blood T cell repertoires in COVID-19. Clones were read by immunoSEQ multiplex PCR, and TCRdb kept only the in-frame ones, dropping some. This table has some 240,000 clones, approximately 88% appearing once. Sequencing was carried out using PBMCs or T cells enriched from blood (not recorded which). The receptors were gathered from a woman aged 40 to 49 who had been exposed to COVID-19. The CDR3 runs from the conserved cysteine through the conserved F or W. Each record gives: CDR3 DNA, CDR3 protein, clone size, J gene, D gene, V gene, CDR3 length. D genes are given only for firm matches. Expanded clones get a size class; other rows say once, few or many, or leave the size out.

TGTGCCAGCAGCGTAGCCCCAGCCCCTCGACAGGGAGAATACGAGCAGTACTTC | CASSVAPAPRQGEYEQYF | - | TRBJ2-7 | TRBD1 | TRBV9 | 18
TGTGCCAGTAGTGTTCAGATACGTAACACCGGGGAGCTGTTTTTT | CASSVQIRNTGELFF | - | TRBJ2-2 | - | TRBV19 | 15
TGTGCCAGTTCAGGGAAGTACAATGAGCAGTTCTTC | CASSGKYNEQFF | once | TRBJ2-1 | - | TRBV25-1 | 12
TGTGCCAGCAGCAAAGGAGGGAGTAGCGGGACGAATCACTCCTACAATGAGCAGTTCTTC | CASSKGGSSGTNHSYNEQFF | once | TRBJ2-1 | - | TRBV21-1 | 20
TGTGCCAGCAGTTCCCTAGGTGGGGCCCAAGAGACCCAGTACTTC | CASSSLGGAQETQYF | - | TRBJ2-5 | - | TRBV28 | 15
TGTGCCAGCAGCTTAGATTCAGGGGACAGGGGGCCACCGCCTGAAGCTTTCTTT | CASSLDSGDRGPPPEAFF | - | TRBJ1-1 | TRBD1 | TRBV7-6 | 18
TGTGCCAGCAGTCGACAACGGCAGCAAGCTTTCTTT | CASSRQRQQAFF | few | TRBJ1-1 | - | TRBV28 | 12
TGTGCCAGCTCCCACGGGACAGCCAACACTGAAGCTTTCTTT | CASSHGTANTEAFF | - | TRBJ1-1 | TRBD1 | TRBV18 | 14
TGTGCCAGCAGTTACCGTACAGGGCGTTCCTACGAGCAGTACTTC | CASSYRTGRSYEQYF | - | TRBJ2-7 | - | TRBV6-2/TRBV6-3 | 15
TGTGCCTGGGGGGGGGAGTTGGACACCGGGGAGCTGTTTTTT | CAWGGELDTGELFF | - | TRBJ2-2 | TRBD2 | TRBV30 | 14
TGCAGCGTTGAAGACGACAGGGTCCGAGAGACCCAGTACTTC | CSVEDDRVRETQYF | - | TRBJ2-5 | TRBD1 | TRBV29-1 | 14
TGTGCCAGCAGCTCCCCCCAAGGCGGGACAGGCCGGGAAAAACTGTTTTTT | CASSSPQGGTGREKLFF | - | TRBJ1-4 | TRBD1 | TRBV9 | 17
TGTGCCAGTGGGGCGGTTAACTATGGCTACACCTTC | CASGAVNYGYTF | - | TRBJ1-2 | - | TRBV5-6 | 12
TGTGCCAGCAGTGAGACGGACAGACCGGGCGTCACTGAAGCTTTCTTT | CASSETDRPGVTEAFF | once | TRBJ1-1 | - | TRBV6-1 | 16
TGTGCCAGCTCACAGGACAGGGTGAATTCACCCCTCCACTTT | CASSQDRVNSPLHF | - | TRBJ1-6 | TRBD1 | TRBV18 | 14
TGCGCCAGCAGCCAAGAACCTTTTTTCGGGACAGCTAATAATTCACCCCTCCACTTT | CASSQEPFFGTANNSPLHF | - | TRBJ1-6 | TRBD1 | TRBV4-3 | 19
TGTGCCAGCAGGGCCGGGACAGGGACCTATGGCTACACCTTC | CASRAGTGTYGYTF | few | TRBJ1-2 | TRBD1 | TRBV6-5 | 14
TGTGCCAGCAGCGAATCACAGGACACCGGGGAGCTGTTTTTT | CASSESQDTGELFF | many | TRBJ2-2 | - | TRBV6-4 | 14
TGTGCCAGCAGTGAAACAGGGTCAACTGAAGCTTTCTTT | CASSETGSTEAFF | once | TRBJ1-1 | - | TRBV25-1 | 13